Following are 30 T cell receptor beta chains from one sample sequenced in a study of cytomegalovirus exposure and HLA in healthy donors (TCRdb year 2017). The library was prepared using the immunoSEQ multiplex PCR assay. A mixture of 60 forward primers for TCR Vbeta segments and 13 reverse primers for TCR Jbeta segments was used in the multiplex PCR. TCRdb re-hosts the immuneACCESS table, in-frame sequences only. Its copies lack some clones; in the studies checked, an unresolved V gene accounts for under half of them, and the cause for the rest is not known. For this sample the table gives about 150,000 clones, of which about 74% were detected only once. The top ten clones comprise over 3% of the sample. Sequencing was done on a sample of PBMCs. Receptors were obtained from a woman aged 40 to 50 in good health and CMV-seronegative.

The V call is TRBV5-1, the J call TRBJ2-7, with D maybe TRBD2 (5 bases). There are 17 residues in the CDR3. Germline V gives CDR1 SGHRS, CDR2 YFSETQ. V lost 0 bases to trimming and J lost 0 bases, with 16 bases between them. CDR3 coding DNA: TGCGCCAGCAGCTTGGAGGTTCGGACTTGGAGCTCCTACGAGCAGTACTTC. Translation gives CASSLEVRTWSSYEQYF.

This clone was detected only a few times. The chain has TRBV5-5 and TRBJ1-4; TRBD1 matches at 8 bases. The CDR3 covers 14 residues. Germline lookup yields CDR1 SGHKS and CDR2 YYEKEE (reference sequence). The V and J ends lost 7 bases and 4 bases, in that order; junction bases with no gene match: 6. CDR3 nucleotide sequence: TGTGCCAGCTGTCAGGGGGCGGTTAATGAAAAACTGTTTTTT. It codes for CASCQGAVNEKLFF.

The rearrangement uses TRBV6-5 and TRBJ2-1; 8 nucleotides agree with TRBD2. This CDR3 comprises 15 residues. V shed 2 bases and J 5 bases; nucleotides not matched to a gene: 5. Per the germline V gene, CDR1 is MNHEY and CDR2 is SVGAGI. The CDR3 loop reads CASSYGRLANNEQFF. DNA of the CDR3: TGTGCCAGCAGTTACGGTCGACTAGCGAACAATGAGCAGTTCTTC.

The chain carries TRBV28 and TRBJ2-1; the match to TRBD2 covers 13 bases. The CDR3 runs 14 residues. V dropped 8 bases and J dropped 8; count of bases not matched to a gene: 6. Germline V lookup: CDR1 MDHEN, CDR2 SYDVKM. The CDR3 DNA follows: TGTGCCAGCTTAAGGACTAGCGGGAGTGATGAGCAGTTCTTC. As protein: CASLRTSGSDEQFF.

The DNA of the CDR3 is TGTGCCAGCAGCTTAGATCCAGCGGGGAGAGTGCGGTACTTC. Its translation: CASSLDPAGRVRYF. The V gene is TRBV11-3, the J gene TRBJ2-7, with 7 bases that match TRBD2. Germline CDR1 and CDR2: SGHNT and YENEEA. CDR3 length: 14 amino acids. The V segment lost 0 bases and the J segment 12 bases; nucleotides outside the gene matches: 11.

The chain couples TRBV6-1 to TRBJ2-7, with a possible D match to TRBD2 (6 bases). Germline CDR1 MNHNS, CDR2 SASEGT. The CDR3 spans 14 residues. Trimming pared 0 bases from V and 3 bases from J, leaving 9 bases between. The DNA for the CDR3 is TGTGCCAGCAGTGAAGCCACGGGGGTCTACGAGCAGTACTTC. Protein: CASSEATGVYEQYF.

This clone has a single count. V gene TRBV5-6 combines with J gene TRBJ2-5; D not resolved. V was pared by 0 bases and J by 3 bases, with 6 bases between. Germline loops: CDR1 SGHDT, CDR2 YYEEEE. The CDR3 is 13 residues long. CDR3 amino acids: CASSLAEEETQYF. CDR3 nucleotide sequence: TGTGCCAGCAGCTTGGCAGAGGAAGAGACCCAGTACTTC.

The chain has TRBV27 and TRBJ2-4; D gene uncertain. V lost 10 bases, J lost 6 bases, and 10 bases lay in between. The CDR3 contains 11 residues. CDR1 and CDR2 from the germline V gene are MNHEY and SMNVEV (reference sequence). The CDR3 nucleotides read TGTGCCACCTACCGAGGAAACATTCAGTACTTC. Its translation is CATYRGNIQYF.

The rearrangement joins TRBV7-9 to TRBJ2-2; D is uncertain. Germline CDR1 is SEHNR and CDR2 is FQNEAQ (reference sequence). This CDR3 has 15 residues. Trimming removed 1 base at V and 1 base at J, with 7 bases between. The CDR3 coding sequence is TGTGCCAGCAGCTTAGGACTCTTGAACACCGGGGAGCTGTTTTTT. Its protein is CASSLGLLNTGELFF. The entire variable domain, with the rest obtained from reference TRBV7-9 and TRBJ2-2, is as follows: DTGVSQNPRHKITKRGQNVTFRCDPISEHNRLYWYRQTLGQGPEFLTYFQNEAQLEKSRLLSDRFSAERPKGSFSTLEIQRTEQGDSAMYLCASSLGLLNTGELFFGEGSRLTVL.

This clone was detected once. The chain employs TRBV6-1 and TRBJ2-7; 9 bases align to TRBD1. The germline gives CDR1 MNHNS, CDR2 SASEGT. The junction had 10 bases not matched to a gene; V was cut back by 4 bases and J by 6 bases. The CDR3 totals 15 residues. The CDR3 spells CASSVTGTGFLEQYF. In DNA, the CDR3 is TGTGCCAGCAGTGTAACCGGGACAGGGTTCCTCGAGCAGTACTTC.

The rearrangement uses TRBV5-1 and TRBJ2-1, with D possibly TRBD1 on 5 matching bases. V lost 2 bases to trimming and J lost 6 bases, with 12 bases between them. The CDR3 consists of 14 residues. Germline lookup yields CDR1 SGHRS and CDR2 YFSETQ. The DNA for the CDR3 is TGCGCCAGCAGCTTTGGGGCAGGGCCCAATGAGCAGTTCTTC. Protein: CASSFGAGPNEQFF.

V is TRBV5-1 and J is TRBJ1-1; the match to TRBD1 covers 7 bases. The germline gives CDR1 SGHRS, CDR2 YFSETQ. This CDR3 is 14 amino acids long. Trimming at V came to 9 bases and at J to 4 bases, leaving 12 bases not matched to a gene. CDR3 loop: CATSGSDRVTEAFF. The CDR3 coding sequence is TGCGCCACTAGCGGGTCCGACAGGGTCACTGAAGCTTTCTTT.

The chain links TRBV18 to TRBJ2-3; D perhaps matches TRBD2 (6 bases). From germline, CDR1 is KGHSH and CDR2 LQKENI. CDR3 length: 12 residues. Trimming pared 5 bases from V and 4 bases from J, leaving 7 bases between. The CDR3 here is CASSREADTQYF. The CDR3 DNA follows: TGTGCCAGCTCAAGGGAGGCAGATACGCAGTATTTT.

The V gene is TRBV5-1, the J gene TRBJ1-5; TRBD1 aligns across 11 bases. CDR3 size: 15 residues. V gave up 4 bases and J gave up 2 bases; unmatched junction bases: 2. Germline CDR1 reads SGHRS; CDR2 reads YFSETQ. CDR3 amino acids: CASSTGQGGNQPQHF. Here the CDR3 DNA reads TGCGCCAGCAGCACGGGACAGGGGGGCAATCAGCCCCAGCATTTT.

CDR3 amino acids: CASSERAGENTEAFF. In nucleotides, the CDR3 is TGTGCCAGCAGTGAAAGGGCGGGCGAGAACACTGAAGCTTTCTTT. The rearrangement links TRBV6-1 to TRBJ1-1, with unresolved D. CDR3 length: 15 residues. Germline lookup yields CDR1 MNHNS and CDR2 SASEGT. Trimming removed 2 bases at V and 1 base at J, with 11 bases between.

The rearrangement joins TRBV6-5 to TRBJ1-6; unclear D gene. Trimming took 0 bases from V and 10 from J, leaving 16 bases between them. Germline V gene lookup returns CDR1 MNHEY and CDR2 SVGAGI. CDR3 length: 16 amino acids. This CDR3 is CASSYSAGVLNSPLHF. The CDR3 coding sequence is TGTGCCAGCAGTTACTCCGCCGGGGTATTAAACTCACCCCTCCACTTT.

This clone has more than one count but fewer than ten. This chain uses TRBV7-2 with TRBJ2-7, with TRBD2 matching 10 bases. The CDR3 sequence is 16 residues long. V trimming: 1 base; J trimming: 6 bases; junction bases outside the gene matches: 9. The V gene's germline CDR1 is SGHTA and CDR2 FQGNSA. The CDR3 region has the DNA TGTGCCAGCAGCTTAGGAAGCGGGAGGGTTAACATCGAGCAGTACTTC. The encoded protein is CASSLGSGRVNIEQYF.

The J gene is TRBJ1-5, the V gene TRBV5-6; unclear D gene. Trimming removed 7 bases at V and 7 bases at J, with 15 bases between. This CDR3 comprises 13 residues. CDR1 is SGHDT, CDR2 YYEEEE, per germline. This CDR3 is CASASRVGQPQHF. CDR3 DNA sequence: TGTGCCAGCGCCTCGCGGGTGGGACAGCCCCAGCATTTT. Looking up the rest from reference TRBV5-6 and TRBJ1-5 gives the full variable domain: DAGVTQSPTHLIKTRGQQVTLRCSPKSGHDTVSWYQQALGQGPQFIFQYYEEEERQRGNFPDRFSGHQFPNYSSELNVNALLLGDSALYLCASASRVGQPQHFGDGTRLSIL.

In its sample, this clone was seen once. The chain has TRBV2 and TRBJ1-1; D is unresolved. The germline CDR1 and CDR2 sequences are SNHLY and FYNNEI. The length of the CDR3 is 12 residues. V was cut by 1 base and J by 10 bases, with 10 bases left in between. CDR3 residues: CASSEERAVAFF. CDR3 in DNA: TGTGCCAGCAGTGAAGAGAGGGCGGTAGCTTTCTTT. The variable domain in full, completed from reference TRBV2 and TRBJ1-1, reads EPEVTQTPSHQVTQMGQEVILRCVPISNHLYFYWYRQILGQKVEFLVSFYNNEISEKSEIFDDQFSVERPDGSNFTLKIRSTKLEDSAMYFCASSEERAVAFFGQGTRLTVV.

The chain uses TRBV6-6 and TRBJ2-1, with D tentatively TRBD2 (6 bases). The germline V gene encodes CDR1 MNHNY and CDR2 SVGAGI (reference sequence). The CDR3 sequence is 13 residues long. The ends were cut back, 6 bases at V and 6 bases at J, with 12 bases in the middle. CDR3 nucleotides: TGTGCCAGCAGCCAACCGGGACTCAATGAGCAGTTCTTC. This sequence encodes CASSQPGLNEQFF.

CDR3 in DNA: TGCGCCAGCAGCTTCCATACCAGGGGAGGGGACACTGAAGCTTTCTTT. This codes for CASSFHTRGGDTEAFF. The rearrangement links TRBV5-1 to TRBJ1-1; D may be TRBD1 (6 bases). CDR1 and CDR2 (germline): SGHRS, YFSETQ. V gave up 2 bases and J gave up 3 bases, with 17 bases separating them. The CDR3 contains 16 residues.

The rearrangement joins TRBV10-3 to TRBJ2-7; D remains unclear. The CDR3 consists of 15 residues. Germline CDR1 and CDR2: ENHRY and SYGVKD. V gave up 0 bases and J gave up 4 bases, with 13 bases separating them. The CDR3 is CAISESGQASYEQYF. CDR3 bases: TGTGCCATCAGTGAGTCGGGTCAGGCGAGTTACGAGCAGTACTTC.

The chain has TRBV27 and TRBJ2-6; D gene ambiguous. This CDR3 spans 14 amino acids. CDR1 is MNHEY, CDR2 SMNVEV, per germline (reference sequence). Trimming pared 4 bases from V and 2 bases from J, leaving 6 bases between. Written as DNA, the CDR3 is TGTGCCAGCAGTTACAAAACTGGGGCCAACGTCCTGACTTTC. This translates into CASSYKTGANVLTF.

The rearrangement joins TRBV5-1 to TRBJ2-5; 11 bases fit TRBD2. V lost 6 bases to trimming and J lost 5 bases; unmatched junction nucleotides: 12. CDR3 length equals 16 residues. Germline V gives CDR1 SGHRS, CDR2 YFSETQ. The CDR3 nucleotides read TGCGCCAGCAAGGGTAGCGGGGGGGCCGTGAGGGAGACCCAGTACTTC. As protein: CASKGSGGAVRETQYF.

This clone was seen a handful of times. V usage is TRBV5-1 and J usage is TRBJ2-3, with D possibly matching TRBD2 (5 bases). With 4 bases removed from V and 3 bases from J, the gap between germline ends came to 9 bases. The germline V gene has CDR1 SGHRS and CDR2 YFSETQ. This CDR3 spans 13 amino acids. The CDR3 spells CASSGGLTDTQYF. CDR3 nucleotide sequence: TGCGCCAGCAGCGGCGGGTTAACAGATACGCAGTATTTT.

The rearrangement links TRBV27 to TRBJ2-3; TRBD2 matches at 8 bases. J lost 6 bases, V lost 5 bases, and 7 bases had no gene match. Germline-derived CDR1 and CDR2 are MNHEY and SMNVEV (reference sequence). This CDR3 has 14 residues. CDR3 bases: TGTGCCAGCAGTCCCCGATTAGCGGGGGATACGCAGTATTTT. Its protein is CASSPRLAGDTQYF.

Only one count was recorded for this clone. The gene calls are TRBV5-1 and TRBJ2-7, with TRBD1 matching 9 bases. The germline V gene has CDR1 SGHRS and CDR2 YFSETQ. V was clipped by 4 bases and J by 3 bases; unmatched bases: 8. CDR3 length equals 15 residues. The DNA for the CDR3 is TGCGCCAGCAGCCCCGCCGGGACAGGGCGCTACGAGCAGTACTTC. As protein: CASSPAGTGRYEQYF.

This chain uses TRBV28 with TRBJ2-7; possible D gene TRBD2, 5 bases. Germline-derived CDR1 and CDR2 are MDHEN and SYDVKM. The V end was cut by 10 bases, the J end by 2 bases, with 15 bases between. This CDR3 is built from 13 residues. The CDR3 reads CATIASSTYEQYF. The CDR3 DNA reads as TGTGCCACCATAGCGTCGTCAACCTACGAGCAGTACTTC.

This clone was counted a few times. The chain is built from TRBV7-2 and TRBJ2-6, with D tentatively TRBD2 (6 bases). Deletions cut 1 base from V and 4 bases from J, with 11 bases between. Germline V gives CDR1 SGHTA, CDR2 FQGNSA. The CDR3 length is 16 residues. CDR3 loop: CASSLGAGSGANVLTF. The CDR3 nucleotides read TGTGCCAGCAGCTTAGGGGCGGGGTCCGGGGCCAACGTCCTGACTTTC.

The gene calls are TRBV6-5 and TRBJ2-3, with 9 bases aligning to TRBD2. V lost 9 bases and J lost 1; bases outside the gene matches: 5. Germline V lookup: CDR1 MNHEY, CDR2 SVGAGI. This CDR3 has 14 amino acids. CDR3 nucleotides: TGTGCCAGTAAAGCGGGGGGTGGCACAGATACGCAGTATTTT. Protein product: CASKAGGGTDTQYF.